This is a list of T cell receptor beta chains from one sample in a study of blood T cell repertoires in COVID-19. Sequencing was performed with immunoSEQ multiplex PCR; in TCRdb, only in-frame clones are kept and a portion is missing. The table has about 160,000 clones, roughly 84% seen once. What was sequenced was peripheral blood. Receptors originate from a woman older than 75 with active or convalescent COVID-19. Each CDR3 is given with its conserved first and last residue. D genes are given only for firm matches. A clone size is listed for some rows: how often the clone was seen (once, few, many), or a class if it is expanded.

clone_size	d_call	v_call	j_call	cdr3_aa	cdr3_nt
.	TRBD1	TRBV19	TRBJ1-2	CASTRQGVGYTF	TGTGCCAGTACCCGACAGGGGGTAGGCTACACCTTC
few	TRBD2	TRBV3-1/TRBV3-2	TRBJ2-3	CASSLPPLAGGSEDTQYF	TGTGCCAGCAGCCTACCTCCCCTAGCGGGAGGATCCGAAGATACGCAGTATTTT
.	TRBD1	TRBV6-5	TRBJ1-2	CASSYVGQGLGDGYTF	TGTGCCAGCAGTTACGTGGGACAGGGATTAGGGGATGGCTACACCTTC
.	.	TRBV5-1	TRBJ2-3	CASSRDNTDTQYF	TGCGCCAGCAGCCGTGACAACACAGATACGCAGTATTTT
few	.	TRBV6-1	TRBJ1-2	CASSEGGNYGYTF	TGTGCCAGCAGTGAGGGCGGGAATTATGGCTACACCTTC
.	TRBD2	TRBV7-6	TRBJ2-7	CASTPVAGGSYEQYF	TGTGCCAGCACCCCGGTAGCGGGAGGGTCCTACGAGCAGTACTTC
.	.	TRBV6-1	TRBJ2-3	CASSEGQSTDTQYF	TGTGCCAGCAGTGAAGGACAGAGCACAGATACGCAGTATTTT
few	.	TRBV19	TRBJ1-2	CASSAPRQTNYGYTF	TGTGCCAGTAGTGCCCCGAGACAGACTAACTATGGCTACACCTTC
.	.	TRBV3-1/TRBV3-2	TRBJ2-3	CASSQDLGASLGTQYF	TGTGCCAGCAGCCAAGATCTGGGGGCTAGCTTAGGGACGCAGTATTTT
.	TRBD1	TRBV6-5	TRBJ2-7	CASSYSGTGVYEQYF	TGTGCCAGCAGTTACTCCGGGACAGGAGTTTACGAGCAGTACTTC
.	TRBD1	TRBV5-1	TRBJ1-2	CASSLDNRGANGYTF	TGCGCCAGCAGCTTAGATAACAGGGGAGCGAATGGCTACACCTTC
few	.	TRBV11-2	TRBJ2-2	CASQTGNTGELFF	TGTGCCAGCCAAACGGGGAACACCGGGGAGCTGTTTTTT
.	.	TRBV9	TRBJ2-2	CASSVGGQNTGELFF	TGTGCCAGCAGCGTTGGGGGCCAGAACACCGGGGAGCTGTTTTTT
once	.	TRBV6-5	TRBJ1-1	CASTNPFTGLGEAFF	TGTGCCAGCACCAATCCCTTTACAGGGTTGGGGGAAGCTTTCTTT
.	.	TRBV6-5	TRBJ2-7	CASSYVRGYEQYF	TGTGCCAGCAGTTACGTTCGGGGGTACGAGCAGTACTTC
.	.	TRBV25-1	TRBJ2-5	CASTPNAGYQETQYF	TGTGCCAGCACCCCTAATGCAGGGTACCAAGAGACCCAGTACTTC
.	TRBD1	TRBV7-8	TRBJ1-6	CASSLGGGGSPLHF	TGTGCCAGCAGCTTAGGAGGGGGCGGGTCACCCCTCCACTTT
.	TRBD1	TRBV3-1/TRBV3-2	TRBJ1-1	CASRGTGEAFF	TGTGCCAGCAGGGGGACAGGAGAAGCTTTCTTT
.	.	TRBV27	TRBJ1-2	CASSLSYWGGYGYTF	TGTGCCAGCAGTTTATCGTATTGGGGGGGCTATGGCTACACCTTC
.	TRBD1	TRBV24-1	TRBJ2-1	CATSDTTGINEQFF	TGTGCCACCAGTGATACGACAGGGATCAATGAGCAGTTCTTC
.	.	TRBV9	TRBJ2-1	CASSIGRGSYNEQFF	TGTGCCAGCAGTATCGGGAGAGGCTCCTACAATGAGCAGTTCTTC
.	TRBD1	TRBV7-8	TRBJ2-6	CASSLVGTGPSGANVLTF	TGTGCCAGCAGCTTAGTTGGGACAGGGCCCAGTGGGGCCAACGTCCTGACTTTC
.	TRBD1	TRBV11-2	TRBJ1-2	CASSSGQGYGYTF	TGTGCCAGCAGCTCGGGACAGGGCTATGGCTACACCTTC
.	.	TRBV28	TRBJ2-7	CASSSVSGVSYEQYF	TGTGCCAGCAGTTCCGTGAGCGGAGTTTCCTACGAGCAGTACTTC
.	.	TRBV9	TRBJ1-2	CASSVESYGNYGYTF	TGTGCCAGCAGCGTAGAATCGTACGGTAACTATGGCTACACCTTC
.	.	TRBV7-2	TRBJ1-1	CASSPARGPVNTEAFF	TGTGCCAGCAGCCCAGCCCGGGGTCCTGTTAACACTGAAGCTTTCTTT
.	.	TRBV7-9	TRBJ1-1	CASSLTTGPMNTEAFF	TGTGCCAGCAGCCTGACGACAGGACCCATGAACACTGAAGCTTTCTTT
.	.	TRBV5-1	TRBJ1-4	CASSLATGQGEKLFF	TGCGCCAGCAGCTTGGCCACAGGGCAAGGAGAAAAACTGTTTTTT
.	.	TRBV19	TRBJ2-7	CASTPRGDISYEQYF	TGTGCCAGTACCCCACGGGGGGACATCTCCTACGAGCAGTACTTC
.	.	TRBV7-9	TRBJ2-5	CASSSKETQYF	TGTGCCAGCAGCTCAAAAGAGACCCAGTACTTC
.	.	TRBV10-2	TRBJ1-2	CASSPGSHGYTF	TGCGCCAGCAGCCCGGGTTCTCATGGCTACACCTTC
.	.	TRBV7-8	TRBJ1-5	CASSLDRVLGQPQHF	TGTGCCAGCAGCTTAGACAGGGTGTTAGGCCAGCCCCAGCATTTT
few	.	TRBV7-2	TRBJ2-2	CASSLEMAGTPFNTGELFF	TGTGCCAGCAGCTTAGAGATGGCCGGGACTCCCTTTAACACCGGGGAGCTGTTTTTT
.	.	TRBV18	TRBJ2-5	CASSPPNGAQETQYF	TGTGCCAGCTCACCACCTAACGGAGCACAAGAGACCCAGTACTTC
.	.	TRBV5-1	TRBJ2-1	CASSLEQAYNEQFF	TGCGCCAGCAGCTTGGAACAGGCCTACAATGAGCAGTTCTTC
few	TRBD2	TRBV27	TRBJ2-3	CASTVAGAGDTQYF	TGTGCCAGCACAGTAGCGGGAGCGGGAGATACGCAGTATTTT
.	.	TRBV27	TRBJ2-7	CASRYSTGLGYEQYF	TGTGCCAGCAGATACTCAACGGGACTCGGGTACGAGCAGTACTTC
.	.	TRBV19	TRBJ2-5	CASSIGGTRQETQYF	TGTGCCAGTAGTATAGGAGGGACACGCCAAGAGACCCAGTACTTC
.	TRBD1	TRBV18	TRBJ2-2	CASSGQGRTGELFF	TGTGCCAGCTCTGGACAGGGGCGCACCGGGGAGCTGTTTTTT
.	.	TRBV15	TRBJ1-1	CATSRVKEAEAFF	TGTGCCACCAGCAGAGTAAAGGAGGCTGAAGCTTTCTTT
.	.	TRBV6-4	TRBJ1-2	CASSVDGGPGYGYTF	TGTGCCAGCAGTGTGGACGGGGGGCCCGGCTATGGCTACACCTTC
.	TRBD2	TRBV9	TRBJ2-5	CASSVVAGGQETQYF	TGTGCCAGCAGCGTAGTAGCGGGAGGACAAGAGACCCAGTACTTC
.	TRBD1	TRBV5-1	TRBJ2-7	CASSVVTGTASGEQYF	TGCGCCAGCAGCGTGGTAACCGGGACAGCATCGGGGGAGCAGTACTTC
few	TRBD2	TRBV6-5	TRBJ2-3	CASSLGLAGSTDTQYF	TGTGCCAGCAGTTTAGGACTAGCCGGTAGCACAGATACGCAGTATTTT
.	TRBD2	TRBV6-5	TRBJ2-7	CASSKGSSGNYEQYF	TGTGCCAGCAGTAAGGGGAGTAGCGGGAACTACGAGCAGTACTTC
.	.	TRBV2	TRBJ2-1	CASSGYNEQFF	TGTGCCAGCAGCGGTTACAATGAGCAGTTCTTC
.	TRBD1	TRBV6-5	TRBJ2-7	CAGRDSLDSYEQYF	TGTGCCGGAAGGGACAGCTTAGACTCCTACGAGCAGTACTTC
once	.	TRBV6-5	TRBJ2-1	CASSMKGWFF	TGTGCCAGCAGTATGAAGGGGTGGTTCTTC
few	.	TRBV30	TRBJ1-5	CAWNSANNQPQHF	TGTGCCTGGAATTCCGCGAATAATCAGCCCCAGCATTTT
.	.	TRBV7-8	TRBJ1-3	CASSPRRGGSSGNTIYF	TGTGCCAGCAGCCCTAGGCGGGGGGGGAGCTCTGGAAACACCATATATTTT
.	.	TRBV27	TRBJ1-1	CASRRTGKNTEAFF	TGTGCCAGCAGAAGAACAGGGAAGAACACTGAAGCTTTCTTT
few	.	TRBV19	TRBJ1-4	CATTRGGQGEKLFF	TGTGCCACCACAAGGGGGGGGCAGGGTGAAAAACTGTTTTTT
.	.	TRBV6-1	TRBJ2-3	CASSERAGRTDTQYF	TGTGCCAGCAGTGAAAGAGCGGGTCGCACAGATACGCAGTATTTT
.	.	TRBV9	TRBJ2-3	CASSFSGTSTDTQYF	TGTGCCAGCAGCTTTTCCGGGACTAGCACAGATACGCAGTATTTT